This T cell receptor (beta chain) emerged from a study of OX40 agonist ivuxolimab in advanced cancers. The CDR3 totals 14 residues. Trimming stripped 4 bases from V and 7 bases from J, with 14 bases between. In germline, CDR1 is SGHTA, CDR2 FQGNSA. Assay used: immunoSEQ multiplex PCR; TCRdb lists only in-frame clones, some missing. The sample includes tens of thousands of clones, about 81% seen only once; the top ten take approximately 2.6%. This clonotype was sampled from an adult with an advanced solid tumor such as melanoma, head and neck, liver or kidney cancer. Specimen: CD4+ or CD8+ T cells sorted from blood, collected in a trial of the OX40 agonist ivuxolimab. This sequence joins TRBV7-2 and TRBJ2-1; D is undetermined. The CDR3: CASSWRWDRNEQFF. As DNA, the CDR3 is TGTGCCAGCAGCTGGCGATGGGATAGGAATGAGCAGTTCTTC.